A selection of T cell receptor beta chains follows, all from one sample in a study of T cells after yellow fever vaccination. One entry per CDR3 protein, called by TCRdb with MiXCR from the 5' RACE reads. The data show roughly 340,000 distinct CDR3 sequences, with 3.5% to 4.5% seen just once and 20% to 30% held by the top ten. This specimen was PBMCs, taken 5 days after the yellow fever booster vaccination. The source of these receptors is a man aged 18 to 35 who received the YFV17D yellow fever vaccine. Both conserved end residues are part of each CDR3. A D gene is named only where the DNA matches it firmly. The size field is filled for only some rows; it gives once, few, many or a size class.

size	D	V	J	DNA	CDR3
.	.	TRBV29-1	TRBJ1-1	TGCAGCGTTGAAAGGGCAGACCCTGAAGCTTTCTTT	CSVERADPEAFF
many	TRBD1	TRBV7-2	TRBJ1-1	TGTGCCAGCAGCCCAGGGGACAGACCCAGGAACACTGAAGCTTTCTTT	CASSPGDRPRNTEAFF
few	.	TRBV13	TRBJ2-4	TGTGCCAGCAGCTTTTCAAATGAGAACATTCAGTACTTC	CASSFSNENIQYF
few	.	TRBV4-1	TRBJ2-5	TGCGCCAGCAGCCAAGGGTTAACAGCGTTCGAGACCCAGTACTTC	CASSQGLTAFETQYF
.	.	TRBV10-3	TRBJ2-2	TGTGCCATCAGTGAGGGGCGGGACGCCGGGGAGCTGTTTTTT	CAISEGRDAGELFF
few	.	TRBV7-8	TRBJ1-6	TGTGCCAGCAGCGTCAGGTACCCCGGGACTCCAGGGCACTCTAATTCACCCCTCCACTTT	CASSVRYPGTPGHSNSPLHF
.	TRBD1	TRBV18	TRBJ1-1	TGTGCCAGCTCACCGTGGACAGGGGCGAACACTGAAGCTTTCTTT	CASSPWTGANTEAFF
few	.	TRBV5-4	TRBJ2-5	TGTGCCAGCAGCTTGAAACAGCAAGAGACCCAGTACTTC	CASSLKQQETQYF
.	.	TRBV5-1	TRBJ2-7	TGCGCCAGCAGCCCAGCGGGTCGGCCCTCCTACGAGCAGTACTTC	CASSPAGRPSYEQYF
.	.	TRBV5-5	TRBJ2-2	TGTGCCAGCAGCCGGCGGGGAGGAACCGGGGAGCTGTTTTTT	CASSRRGGTGELFF
few	.	TRBV7-9	TRBJ1-6	TGTGCCAGCAGCTCGTATGATTCAGCCAATTCACCCCTCCACTTT	CASSSYDSANSPLHF